This TCR beta chain was sequenced during a study of tumor and adjacent non-tumor tissue in lung cancer. Study information: Patients comprised over 9 adenocarcinoma, a couple of squamous cell carcinoma and 1 small cell lung cancer. Stage I to III disease affected approximately 11 men and 5 women aged roughly 31 to 76.

RNA was extracted from bulk tissue without any cell sorting. This CDR3 is built from 13 residues. Germline V gene data show CDR1 as SGHAT and CDR2 as FQDESV (reference sequence). V gave up 9 bases and J gave up 6 bases, with 15 bases separating them. The library came from three nested PCR rounds adapted from ARM-PCR protocols. TCRdb passed the multiplex PCR reads through MiXCR, listing each CDR3 protein once. The table records 120,000 or so distinct CDR3 sequences, 66% of them present only once. The TCR was taken from a man younger than 40 with non-small cell lung cancer. The sequencing input was lung tumor tissue. This chain joins TRBV11-1 and TRBJ2-1; D is possibly TRBD1 (5 bases). The CDR3 reads CASSLGATNEQFF. As DNA, the CDR3 is TGTGCCAGTAGCCTAGGGGCTACCAATGAGCAGTTCTTC. Full variable domain (rest looked up from reference TRBV11-1 and TRBJ2-1): EAEVAQSPRYKITEKSQAVAFWCDPISGHATLYWYRQILGQGPELLVQFQDESVVDDSQLPKDRFSAERLKGVDSTLKIQPAELGDSAMYLCASSLGATNEQFFGPGTRLTVL.